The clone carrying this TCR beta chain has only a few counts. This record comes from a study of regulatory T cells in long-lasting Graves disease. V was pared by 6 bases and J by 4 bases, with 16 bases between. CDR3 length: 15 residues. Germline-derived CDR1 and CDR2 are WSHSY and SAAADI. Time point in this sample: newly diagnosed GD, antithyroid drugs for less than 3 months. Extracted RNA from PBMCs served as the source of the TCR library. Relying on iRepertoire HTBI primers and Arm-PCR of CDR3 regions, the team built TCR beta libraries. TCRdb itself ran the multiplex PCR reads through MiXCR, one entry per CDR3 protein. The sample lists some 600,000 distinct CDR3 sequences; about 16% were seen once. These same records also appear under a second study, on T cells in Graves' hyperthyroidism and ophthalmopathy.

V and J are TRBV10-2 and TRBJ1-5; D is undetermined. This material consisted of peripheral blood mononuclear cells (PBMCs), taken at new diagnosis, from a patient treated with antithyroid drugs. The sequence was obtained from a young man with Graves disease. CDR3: CASSALRRSNQPQHF. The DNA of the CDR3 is TGCGCCAGCAGCGCCCTTAGGAGGTCAAATCAGCCCCAGCATTTT.